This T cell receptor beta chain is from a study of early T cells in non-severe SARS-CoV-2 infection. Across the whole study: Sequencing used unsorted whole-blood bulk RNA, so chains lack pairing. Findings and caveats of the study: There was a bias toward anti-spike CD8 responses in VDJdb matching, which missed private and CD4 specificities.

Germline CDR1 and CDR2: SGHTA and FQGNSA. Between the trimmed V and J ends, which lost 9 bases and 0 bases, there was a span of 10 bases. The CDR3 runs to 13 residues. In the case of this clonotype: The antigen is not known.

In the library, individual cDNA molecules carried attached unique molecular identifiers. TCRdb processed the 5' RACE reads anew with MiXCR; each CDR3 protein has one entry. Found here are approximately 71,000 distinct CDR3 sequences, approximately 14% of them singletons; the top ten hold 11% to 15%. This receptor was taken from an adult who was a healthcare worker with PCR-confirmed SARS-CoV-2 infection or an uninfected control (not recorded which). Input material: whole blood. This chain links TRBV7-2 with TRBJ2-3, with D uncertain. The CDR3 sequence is CARREASTDTQYF. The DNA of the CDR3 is TGTGCCAGGCGAGAGGCGAGCACAGATACGCAGTATTTT.